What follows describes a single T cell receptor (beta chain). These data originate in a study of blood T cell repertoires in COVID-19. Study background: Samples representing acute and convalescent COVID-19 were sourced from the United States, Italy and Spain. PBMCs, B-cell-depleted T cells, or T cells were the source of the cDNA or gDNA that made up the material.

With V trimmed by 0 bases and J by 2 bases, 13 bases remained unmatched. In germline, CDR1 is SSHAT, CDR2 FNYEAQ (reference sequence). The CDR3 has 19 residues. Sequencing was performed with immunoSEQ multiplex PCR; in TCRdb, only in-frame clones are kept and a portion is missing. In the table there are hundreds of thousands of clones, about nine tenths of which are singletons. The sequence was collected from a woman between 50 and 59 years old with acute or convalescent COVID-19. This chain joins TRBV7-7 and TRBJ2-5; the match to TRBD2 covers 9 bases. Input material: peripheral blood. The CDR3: CASSLARSGRPTLQETQYF. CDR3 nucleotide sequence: TGTGCCAGCAGCTTAGCGCGGAGCGGGAGGCCTACATTACAAGAGACCCAGTACTTC.